Listed below are T cell receptor beta chains from one sample, sequenced in a study of blood T cell repertoires in COVID-19. Using immunoSEQ multiplex PCR, the repertoire was profiled, and TCRdb retains in-frame clones only, with some absent. The sample has about 220,000 clones, around 87% seen once; the top ten hold roughly 10%. The source material was peripheral blood. These receptors were taken from a woman aged 45-65 years with COVID-19, enrolled during active disease. The CDR3 runs from the conserved cysteine through the conserved F or W. The D gene is left open where the match is weak. Not every row has a clone size; where given, it reads once, few, many or a size class.

>NA|TRBJ2-3|NA|TRBV7-7
CASSPDVDTSTDTQYF
TGTGCCAGCAGTCCGGATGTCGACACTAGCACAGATACGCAGTATTTT
>NA|TRBJ1-2|once|TRBV19
CASTMGAGSYGYTF
TGTGCCAGTACGATGGGCGCTGGTAGCTATGGCTACACCTTC
>TRBD2|TRBJ2-3|NA|TRBV5-1
CASSGSSGGSPTDTQYF
TGCGCCAGCAGCGGGTCTAGCGGGGGCTCCCCCACAGATACGCAGTATTTT
>NA|TRBJ2-1|NA|TRBV19
CASSPTAHEQFF
TGTGCCAGTAGTCCCACTGCCCATGAGCAGTTCTTC
>TRBD1|TRBJ1-1|NA|TRBV3-1/TRBV3-2
CASSHLRTGIDNTEAFF
TGTGCCAGCAGCCACTTACGGACAGGGATAGACAACACTGAAGCTTTCTTT
>NA|TRBJ1-1|NA|TRBV12-3/TRBV12-4
CASSLRVRREAFF
TGTGCCAGCAGTTTGAGGGTGAGGAGGGAAGCTTTCTTT
>NA|TRBJ2-3|NA|TRBV10-3
CAISTIRTDTQYF
TGTGCCATCAGTACTATTCGCACAGATACGCAGTATTTT
>TRBD1|TRBJ1-1|NA|TRBV19
CASSIKQGMNTEAFF
TGTGCCAGTAGTATAAAACAGGGGATGAACACTGAAGCTTTCTTT
>TRBD2|TRBJ2-3|NA|TRBV5-4
CASSLSAGGLDTQYF
TGTGCCAGCAGCTTGTCTGCGGGGGGGTTAGATACGCAGTATTTT
>NA|TRBJ1-3|NA|TRBV30
CAGDKRNTIYF
TGTGCCGGGGACAAGCGGAACACCATATATTTT
>NA|TRBJ1-1|NA|TRBV19
CASRLMGGSNTEAFF
TGTGCCAGTAGACTCATGGGGGGGTCGAACACTGAAGCTTTCTTT
>NA|TRBJ2-6|NA|TRBV19
CASSPQVFSGANVLTF
TGTGCCAGTAGTCCGCAGGTTTTCTCTGGGGCCAACGTCCTGACTTTC
>TRBD2|TRBJ2-1|NA|TRBV5-1
CASSLSGGLYNEQFF
TGCGCCAGCAGCTTAAGCGGGGGGCTATACAATGAGCAGTTCTTC
>NA|TRBJ1-6|once|TRBV7-2
CASSSPTQGEGINSPLHF
TGTGCCAGCAGCTCCCCGACGCAAGGGGAAGGTATTAATTCACCCCTCCACTTT
>NA|TRBJ1-3|NA|TRBV6-5
CASKGAGNTIYF
TGTGCCAGCAAAGGGGCCGGAAACACCATATATTTT
>NA|TRBJ2-1|NA|TRBV3-1/TRBV3-2
CASSPIGPGVANEQFF
TGTGCCAGCAGCCCCATAGGGCCGGGGGTGGCGAATGAGCAGTTCTTC
>TRBD1|TRBJ1-1|NA|TRBV7-9
CASSLDRGHAFF
TGTGCCAGCAGCCTAGACAGGGGGCATGCTTTCTTT
>NA|TRBJ1-2|once|TRBV28
CASSFSGRRVDGYTF
TGTGCCAGCAGTTTTAGCGGACGGAGAGTCGACGGCTACACCTTC
>TRBD1|TRBJ1-2|NA|TRBV6-2/TRBV6-3
CASSTGEGYTF
TGTGCCAGCAGTACAGGGGAAGGCTACACCTTC
>NA|TRBJ1-2|NA|TRBV5-6
CASISGFLNGYTF
TGTGCCAGTATTTCGGGGTTTTTGAATGGCTACACCTTC
>TRBD1|TRBJ2-3|few|TRBV28
CASSSGRKGATDTQYF
TGTGCCAGCAGTTCCGGACGAAAGGGGGCAACAGATACGCAGTATTTT
>TRBD1|TRBJ1-2|NA|TRBV12-3/TRBV12-4
CASTADRGYGYTF
TGTGCCAGCACCGCGGACAGGGGTTATGGCTACACCTTC
>TRBD2|TRBJ2-5|NA|TRBV19
CASSSPGLAQETQYF
TGTGCCAGTAGTTCCCCGGGACTAGCCCAAGAGACCCAGTACTTC
>NA|TRBJ2-1|NA|TRBV6-2/TRBV6-3
CASSYQGWNEQFF
TGTGCCAGCAGTTACCAGGGTTGGAATGAGCAGTTCTTC
>NA|TRBJ1-6|NA|TRBV7-2
CASSGRTGWTLHF
TGTGCCAGCAGCGGGCGGACTGGTTGGACCCTCCACTTT
>TRBD1|TRBJ1-2|NA|TRBV5-1
CASSLGQGVGYTF
TGCGCCAGCAGCTTGGGACAGGGAGTCGGCTACACCTTC
>NA|TRBJ1-5|NA|TRBV7-9
CASSGTGYGNQPQHF
TGTGCCAGCAGCGGTACAGGGTACGGCAATCAGCCCCAGCATTTT
>NA|TRBJ2-5|NA|TRBV7-6
CASSLGGAGGETQYF
TGTGCCAGCAGCTTAGGCGGGGCAGGGGGGGAGACCCAGTACTTC
>TRBD2|TRBJ2-1|few|TRBV7-2
CASSSRGASGLYNEQFF
TGTGCCAGCAGCTCTAGAGGCGCTAGCGGACTCTACAATGAGCAGTTCTTC
>TRBD2|TRBJ2-5|once|TRBV7-8
CASSLTSGQETQYF
TGTGCCAGCAGCCTGACTAGCGGCCAAGAGACCCAGTACTTC
>TRBD1|TRBJ2-2|NA|TRBV7-8
CASSSISLGGKVDTGELFF
TGTGCCAGCAGCTCAATATCTCTAGGGGGCAAGGTAGACACCGGGGAGCTGTTTTTT
>NA|TRBJ1-5|NA|TRBV28
CASSPMVQPQHF
TGTGCCAGCAGCCCTATGGTTCAGCCCCAGCATTTT
>NA|TRBJ2-7|NA|TRBV27
CASSLLASGEQYF
TGTGCCAGCAGTTTGCTCGCCTCGGGCGAGCAGTACTTC
>TRBD1|TRBJ1-4|NA|TRBV7-9
CASSPRDRANEKLFF
TGTGCCAGCAGCCCTCGGGACAGGGCTAATGAAAAACTGTTTTTT
>NA|TRBJ1-1|NA|TRBV12-5
CASALPQLNTEAFF
TGTGCTAGTGCACTACCTCAACTGAACACTGAAGCTTTCTTT
>NA|TRBJ1-2|NA|TRBV29-1
CSVERENGYGYTF
TGCAGCGTTGAACGTGAGAACGGCTATGGCTACACCTTC
>TRBD2|TRBJ2-3|NA|TRBV9
CASSPSGGAKDTQYF
TGTGCCAGCAGCCCCAGCGGGGGGGCCAAAGATACGCAGTATTTT
>TRBD1|TRBJ1-2|NA|TRBV10-3
CAISPGQGARDDYTF
TGTGCCATCAGCCCCGGACAGGGGGCGCGAGACGACTACACCTTC
>NA|TRBJ1-2|NA|TRBV10-3
CAISESTAYGYTF
TGTGCCATCAGTGAGTCGACAGCTTATGGCTACACCTTC